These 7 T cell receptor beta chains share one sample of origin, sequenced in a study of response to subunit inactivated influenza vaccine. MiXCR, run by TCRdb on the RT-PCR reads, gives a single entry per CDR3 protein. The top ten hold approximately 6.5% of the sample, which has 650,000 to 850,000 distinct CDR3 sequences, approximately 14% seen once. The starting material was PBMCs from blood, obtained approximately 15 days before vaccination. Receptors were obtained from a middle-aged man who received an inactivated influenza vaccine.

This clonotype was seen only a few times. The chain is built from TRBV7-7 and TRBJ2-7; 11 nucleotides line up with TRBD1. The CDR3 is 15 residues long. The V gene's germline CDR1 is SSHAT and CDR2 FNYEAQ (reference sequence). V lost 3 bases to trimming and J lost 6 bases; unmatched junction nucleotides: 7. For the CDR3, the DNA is TGTGCCAGCAGCTTGGGGACAGGGGGTTTGGGCGAGCAGTACTTC. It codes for CASSLGTGGLGEQYF.

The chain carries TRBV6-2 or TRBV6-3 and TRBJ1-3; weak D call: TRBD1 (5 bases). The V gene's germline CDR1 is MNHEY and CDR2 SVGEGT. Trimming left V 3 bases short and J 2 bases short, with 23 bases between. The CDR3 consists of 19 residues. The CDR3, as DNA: TGTGCCAGCAGTTATTTCGGCCCAGCGGGAGGACATCCTGGAAACACCATATATTTT. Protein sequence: CASSYFGPAGGHPGNTIYF.

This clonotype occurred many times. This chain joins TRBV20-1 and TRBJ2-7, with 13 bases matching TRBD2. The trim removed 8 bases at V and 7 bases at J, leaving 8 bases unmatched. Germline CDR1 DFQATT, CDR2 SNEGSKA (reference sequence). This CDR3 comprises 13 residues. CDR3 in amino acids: CSSWTSGSAEQYF. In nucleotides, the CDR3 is TGCAGTTCGTGGACTAGCGGGAGTGCAGAGCAGTACTTC.

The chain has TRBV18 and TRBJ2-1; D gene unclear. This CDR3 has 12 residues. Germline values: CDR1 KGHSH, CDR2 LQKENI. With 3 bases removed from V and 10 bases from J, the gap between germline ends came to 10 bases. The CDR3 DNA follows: TGTGCCAGCTCACCCAATGCTAGGGAGCAGTTCTTC. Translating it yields CASSPNAREQFF.

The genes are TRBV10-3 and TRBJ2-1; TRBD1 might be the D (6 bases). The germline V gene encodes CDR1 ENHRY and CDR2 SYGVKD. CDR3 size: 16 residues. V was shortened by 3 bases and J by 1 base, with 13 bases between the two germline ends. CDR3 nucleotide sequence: TGTGCCATCAGTGACCGACAGGCGGCGTCCTACAATGAGCAGTTCTTC. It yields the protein CAISDRQAASYNEQFF.

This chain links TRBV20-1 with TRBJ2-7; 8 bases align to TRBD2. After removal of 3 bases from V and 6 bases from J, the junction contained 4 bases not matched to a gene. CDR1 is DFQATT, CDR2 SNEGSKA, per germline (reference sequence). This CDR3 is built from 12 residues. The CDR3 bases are TGCAGTGCTAGCGGGAGGGCCCGCGAGCAGTACTTC. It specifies CSASGRAREQYF.

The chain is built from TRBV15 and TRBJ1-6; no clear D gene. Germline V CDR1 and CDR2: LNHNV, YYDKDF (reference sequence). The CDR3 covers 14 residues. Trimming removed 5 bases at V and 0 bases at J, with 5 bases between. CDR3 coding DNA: TGTGCCACCAGCGGCTTCTCCTATAATTCACCCCTCCACTTT. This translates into CATSGFSYNSPLHF.